The 20 T cell receptor beta chains below were found in one sample sequenced in a study of blood T cell repertoires in COVID-19. Generated by immunoSEQ multiplex PCR, the TCRdb table keeps only in-frame clones and is missing some. Among 150,000 or so clones listed, more than 70% were seen once. Sample: peripheral blood. These TCRs come from a man younger than 30 with active or convalescent COVID-19.

The V call is TRBV2, the J call TRBJ1-2, with 7 bases that match TRBD1. Germline CDR1 and CDR2: SNHLY and FYNNEI. This CDR3 has 15 residues. V trimming: 2 bases; J trimming: 1 base; junction bases outside the gene matches: 4. The CDR3, as DNA: TGTGCCAGCAGTGAATACGGGGACAGTAACTATGGCTACACCTTC. It yields the protein CASSEYGDSNYGYTF.

This clone was counted once. V usage is TRBV10-3 and J usage is TRBJ2-1; a possible D gene is TRBD2 (5 bases). The CDR3 is 16 amino acids. V lost 6 bases and J 8 bases, leaving 23 bases between the germline ends. Germline V gene sequence: CDR1 ENHRY, CDR2 SYGVKD. CDR3 region: CAIRPSDQVVRDEQFF. The CDR3 coding sequence is TGTGCCATCAGACCCTCGGACCAGGTAGTGAGGGATGAGCAGTTCTTC.

This chain uses TRBV7-2 with TRBJ2-7; 11 nucleotides line up with TRBD1. The J segment lost 3 bases and the V segment lost 6 bases, leaving 10 bases of the junction unmatched. The CDR3 has 16 amino acids. Per the germline V gene, CDR1 is SGHTA and CDR2 is FQGNSA. In DNA, the CDR3 is TGTGCCAGCAGGAATCTCAGGACAGGGGGCGTCTACGAGCAGTACTTC. Translating it yields CASRNLRTGGVYEQYF.

The chain joins TRBV30 to TRBJ1-1; D call uncertain. CDR3 length: 13 amino acids. The germline V and J ends were trimmed by 2 bases and 0 bases, with 7 bases remaining between them. Germline values: CDR1 GTSNPN, CDR2 SVGIG (reference sequence). The CDR3 sequence is CAWSRVMNTEAFF. The CDR3 bases are TGTGCCTGGAGTCGGGTGATGAACACTGAAGCTTTCTTT.

This chain connects TRBV15 to TRBJ2-1, with 11 bases matching TRBD2. Germline V gene lookup returns CDR1 LNHNV and CDR2 YYDKDF (reference sequence). V lost 4 bases, J lost 2 bases, and 7 bases stayed unmatched. The CDR3 spans 17 residues. This CDR3 reads CATSKKLSGGAYNEQFF. The CDR3 region has the DNA TGTGCCACCAGCAAAAAGCTTAGCGGGGGGGCCTACAATGAGCAGTTCTTC.

The gene calls are TRBV11-3 and TRBJ2-3; 11 nucleotides line up with TRBD2. With V trimmed by 2 bases and J by 3 bases, 13 bases remained unmatched. The CDR3 length is 19 residues. Germline V CDR1 and CDR2: SGHNT, YENEEA. The CDR3 coding sequence is TGTGCCAGCAGCTTAACAGGGTCCGGGACTAGCGGTCGGACAGATACGCAGTATTTT. Protein product: CASSLTGSGTSGRTDTQYF.

The chain is built from TRBV28 and TRBJ2-2; the D gene is possibly TRBD1 (5 bases). Germline loops: CDR1 MDHEN, CDR2 SYDVKM. The CDR3 runs to 15 residues. V gave up 5 bases and J gave up 3 bases, with 13 bases separating them. The CDR3 bases are TGTGCCAGCAGTACCAATGACAGATACACCGGGGAGCTGTTTTTT. It is translated as CASSTNDRYTGELFF.

V usage is TRBV9 and J usage is TRBJ2-1, with 10 positions matching TRBD1. This CDR3 contains 14 residues. V lost 3 bases, J lost 7 bases, and 4 bases stayed unmatched. Germline CDR1 and CDR2: SGDLS and YYNGEE. The CDR3 loop is CASSGAGQGNEQFF. The CDR3 bases are TGTGCCAGCAGCGGCGCGGGACAGGGGAATGAGCAGTTCTTC.

The sample holds one count of this clone. The chain is built from TRBV19 and TRBJ1-4; 12 bases match TRBD1. Germline CDR1 reads LNHDA; CDR2 reads SQIVND (reference sequence). This CDR3 contains 21 residues. Germline trimming cut 3 bases from V and 0 bases from J; bases unmatched to any gene: 14. CDR3 amino acids: CASSIWNWDRGPRTTNEKLFF. The CDR3, as DNA: TGTGCCAGTAGTATCTGGAATTGGGACAGGGGGCCTAGGACAACTAATGAAAAACTGTTTTTT. The full variable domain, with the rest looked up from reference TRBV19 and TRBJ1-4, is DGGITQSPKYLFRKEGQNVTLSCEQNLNHDAMYWYRQDPGQGLRLIYYSQIVNDFQKGDIAEGYSVSREKKESFPLTVTSAQKNPTAFYLCASSIWNWDRGPRTTNEKLFFGSGTQLSVL.

This chain connects TRBV3-1 (or the pseudogene TRBV3-2) to TRBJ1-5, with 8 bases matching TRBD1. This CDR3 contains 15 residues. Germline trimming cut 1 base from V and 3 bases from J; bases unmatched to any gene: 2. Germline V lookup: CDR1 LGHDT, CDR2 YNNKEL (reference sequence). CDR3 sequence reads: CASSQGGQDNQPQHF. CDR3 bases: TGTGCCAGCAGCCAAGGGGGACAGGACAATCAGCCCCAGCATTTT.

V gene TRBV6-5 combines with J gene TRBJ2-7; D possibly corresponds to TRBD1 (6 bases). CDR3 length: 14 residues. Germline V gives CDR1 MNHEY, CDR2 SVGAGI. Trimming pared 6 bases from V and 3 bases from J, leaving 15 bases between. DNA for the CDR3: TGTGCCAGCAGGGACAGTCTAAAACTCTACGAGCAGTACTTC. Protein sequence: CASRDSLKLYEQYF.

The chain employs TRBV6-5 and TRBJ2-1, with 10 bases lining up with TRBD2. The V gene's germline CDR1 is MNHEY and CDR2 SVGAGI. This CDR3 comprises 14 residues. Trimming took 4 bases from V and 5 from J; bases not matched to a gene: 2. Here the CDR3 DNA reads TGTGCCAGCAGTTTAACTAGCGGGAACAATGAGCAGTTCTTC. Translation: CASSLTSGNNEQFF.

The V and J genes are TRBV29-1 and TRBJ2-5; TRBD1 agrees at 8 bases. This CDR3 comprises 14 residues. The V gene's germline CDR1 is SQVTM and CDR2 ANQGSEA. V shed 3 bases, J shed 2 bases, and the junction held 5 bases outside the gene matches. In nucleotides, the CDR3 is TGCAGCGTTGATGTCAGGGGGCCGCAAGAGACCCAGTACTTC. Protein product: CSVDVRGPQETQYF.

This chain connects TRBV28 to TRBJ2-7; 8 bases fit TRBD1. CDR3 length: 14 residues. CDR1 is MDHEN and CDR2 is SYDVKM in the germline V gene. Losses at the gene ends were 5 bases for V and 2 bases for J; bases not matched to a gene: 5. CDR3 loop: CASSTRDRTYEQYF. The CDR3 bases are TGTGCCAGCAGTACCCGGGACAGGACCTACGAGCAGTACTTC.

Written as DNA, the CDR3 is TGTGCCAGCAGTTCCTGGACAGGGGGGCGGGGATATAATCAGCCCCAGCATTTT. This gives the protein CASSSWTGGRGYNQPQHF. The chain has TRBV27 and TRBJ1-5; TRBD1 aligns across 10 bases. Trimming removed 4 bases from V and 4 bases from J; junction bases left unmatched: 13. Germline lookup yields CDR1 MNHEY and CDR2 SMNVEV (reference sequence). The CDR3 is 18 residues long.

This chain connects TRBV12-3 or TRBV12-4 to TRBJ2-7; 7 nucleotides align to TRBD2. The CDR3 has 12 amino acids. Trimming at V came to 3 bases and at J to 6 bases, leaving 2 bases not matched to a gene. CDR3 bases: TGTGCCAGCAGTTTTCCGGGAGGCGAGCAGTACTTC. This gives the protein CASSFPGGEQYF.

This chain uses TRBV5-6 with TRBJ2-7; 8 bases agree with TRBD2. Trimming took 7 bases from V and 2 from J; bases not matched to a gene: 2. This CDR3 region has 12 residues. Per germline, CDR1 SGHDT and CDR2 YYEEEE. CDR3: CASSGGTYEQYF. CDR3 DNA sequence: TGTGCCAGCTCGGGAGGGACCTACGAGCAGTACTTC.

This chain links TRBV5-4 with TRBJ2-7; perhaps TRBD2 as D (7 bases). Looked up from germline, CDR1 is SGHNT and CDR2 is YYREEE (reference sequence). This CDR3 has 14 amino acids. The ends were cut back, 1 base at V and 5 bases at J, with 13 bases in the middle. The CDR3 DNA reads TGTGCCAGCAGCTTGTGGGGGGGCGCGGACGAGCAGTACTTC. Amino acid sequence: CASSLWGGADEQYF.

This clone was recorded once. The rearrangement joins TRBV5-1 to TRBJ2-7; the match to TRBD2 covers 10 bases. Per the germline V gene, CDR1 is SGHRS and CDR2 is YFSETQ. The CDR3 has 15 residues. J lost 6 bases, V lost 4 bases, and 10 bases had no gene match. This chain's CDR3 is CASSHTGTSVGEQYF. The CDR3 region has the DNA TGCGCCAGCAGCCACACCGGGACTAGCGTCGGCGAGCAGTACTTC.

The V gene is TRBV9, the J gene TRBJ2-3, with D tentatively TRBD2 (5 bases). The CDR3 sequence is 16 residues long. Germline V gene sequence: CDR1 SGDLS, CDR2 YYNGEE. The V end was cut by 0 bases, the J end by 0 bases, with 11 bases between. The CDR3 DNA is TGTGCCAGCAGCGTAGGAGGGCGATCTAGCACAGATACGCAGTATTTT. It codes for CASSVGGRSSTDTQYF.